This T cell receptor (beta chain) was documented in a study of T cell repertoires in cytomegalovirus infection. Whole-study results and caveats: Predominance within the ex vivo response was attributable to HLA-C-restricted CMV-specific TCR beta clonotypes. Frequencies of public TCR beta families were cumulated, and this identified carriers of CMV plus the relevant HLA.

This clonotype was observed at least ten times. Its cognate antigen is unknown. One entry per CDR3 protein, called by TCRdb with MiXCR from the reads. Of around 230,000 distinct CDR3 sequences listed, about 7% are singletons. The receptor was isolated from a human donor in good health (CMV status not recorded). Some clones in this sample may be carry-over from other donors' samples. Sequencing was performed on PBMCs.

The CDR3: CASSQTGYEANYGYTF. The CDR3 DNA sequence: TGTGCCAGCTCCCAGACAGGGTACGAAGCTAACTATGGCTACACCTTC. V usage is TRBV12-3 or TRBV12-4 and J usage is TRBJ1-2; 7 positions agree with TRBD1. This CDR3 has 16 residues. V lost 8 bases and J lost 0; bases outside the gene matches: 12.